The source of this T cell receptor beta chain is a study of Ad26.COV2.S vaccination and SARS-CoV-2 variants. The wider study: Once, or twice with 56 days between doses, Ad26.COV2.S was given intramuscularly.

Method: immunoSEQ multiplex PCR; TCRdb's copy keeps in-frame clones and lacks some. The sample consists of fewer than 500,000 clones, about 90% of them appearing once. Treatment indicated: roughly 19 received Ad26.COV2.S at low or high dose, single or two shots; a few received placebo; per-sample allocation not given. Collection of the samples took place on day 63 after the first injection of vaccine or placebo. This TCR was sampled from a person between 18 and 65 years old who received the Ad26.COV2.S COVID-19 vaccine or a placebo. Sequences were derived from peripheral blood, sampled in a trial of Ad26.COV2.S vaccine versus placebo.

The CDR3 region has the DNA TGTGCCAGTCAGGGGCGGGACTACGAGCAGTACTTC. Translating gives CASQGRDYEQYF. This sequence joins TRBV19 and TRBJ2-7; D tentatively reads TRBD1 or TRBD2 (6 bases each). This CDR3 region has 12 residues. The germline V gene encodes CDR1 LNHDA and CDR2 SQIVND (reference sequence). Trimming took off 8 bases at V and 3 bases at J, with 11 bases between the two ends. Supplemented by reference TRBV19 and TRBJ2-7, the full variable domain reads DGGITQSPKYLFRKEGQNVTLSCEQNLNHDAMYWYRQDPGQGLRLIYYSQIVNDFQKGDIAEGYSVSREKKESFPLTVTSAQKNPTAFYLCASQGRDYEQYFGPGTRLTVT.